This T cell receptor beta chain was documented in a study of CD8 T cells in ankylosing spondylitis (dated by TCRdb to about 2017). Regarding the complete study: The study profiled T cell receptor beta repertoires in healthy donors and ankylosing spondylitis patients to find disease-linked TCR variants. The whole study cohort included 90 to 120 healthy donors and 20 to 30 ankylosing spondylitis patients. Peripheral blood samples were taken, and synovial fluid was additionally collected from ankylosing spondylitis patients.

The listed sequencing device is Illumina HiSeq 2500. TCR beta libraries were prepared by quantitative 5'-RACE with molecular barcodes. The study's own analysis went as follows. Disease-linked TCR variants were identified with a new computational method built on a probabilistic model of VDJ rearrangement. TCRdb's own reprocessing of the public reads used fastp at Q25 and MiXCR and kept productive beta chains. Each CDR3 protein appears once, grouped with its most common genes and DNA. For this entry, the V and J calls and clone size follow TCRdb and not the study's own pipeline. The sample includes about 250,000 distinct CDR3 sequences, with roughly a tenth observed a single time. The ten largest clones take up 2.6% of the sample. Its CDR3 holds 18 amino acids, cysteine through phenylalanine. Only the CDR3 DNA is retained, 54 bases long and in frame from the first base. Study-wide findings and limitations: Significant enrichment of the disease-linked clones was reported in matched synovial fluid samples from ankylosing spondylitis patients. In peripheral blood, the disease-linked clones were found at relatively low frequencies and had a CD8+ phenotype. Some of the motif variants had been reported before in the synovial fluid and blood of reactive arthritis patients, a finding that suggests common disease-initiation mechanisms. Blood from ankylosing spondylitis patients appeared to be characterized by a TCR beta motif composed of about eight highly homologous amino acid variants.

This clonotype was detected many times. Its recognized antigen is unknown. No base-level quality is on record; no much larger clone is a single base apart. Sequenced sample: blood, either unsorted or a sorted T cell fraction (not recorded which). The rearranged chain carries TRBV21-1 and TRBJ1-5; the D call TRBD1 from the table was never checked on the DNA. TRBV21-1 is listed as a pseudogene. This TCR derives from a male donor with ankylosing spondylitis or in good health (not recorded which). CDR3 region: CASSKAGTAQYSNQPQHF. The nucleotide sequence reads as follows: TGTGCCAGCAGCAAGGCCGGGACAGCCCAATATAGCAATCAGCCCCAGCATTTT.